Shown below are 26 T cell receptor beta chains from a single sample sequenced in a study of cytomegalovirus exposure and HLA in healthy donors. Using immunoSEQ multiplex PCR, the repertoire was profiled, and TCRdb retains in-frame clones only, with some absent. Of around 300,000 clones listed, 88% are singletons. Sequenced input: PBMCs. Source of these receptors: a man in his thirties or forties in good health and CMV-seronegative.

The V gene is TRBV5-1, the J gene TRBJ1-3, with 8 bases identical to TRBD1. V gave up 3 bases and J gave up 3 bases; unmatched junction bases: 5. Germline V gives CDR1 SGHRS, CDR2 YFSETQ. CDR3 size: 15 residues. Here the CDR3 DNA reads TGCGCCAGCAGCTACCAGGGGGCGGTTGGAAACACCATATATTTT. Amino acid sequence: CASSYQGAVGNTIYF.

CDR3: CASSPLAGGSTDTQYF. The CDR3 DNA follows: TGTGCCAGTAGCCCTTTAGCGGGGGGTTCCACAGATACGCAGTATTTT. J is TRBJ2-3 and V is TRBV19, with 10 bases identical to TRBD2. Unmatched junction bases numbered 8, after V lost 6 bases and J lost 2 bases. This CDR3 is built from 16 residues. Germline lookup yields CDR1 LNHDA and CDR2 SQIVND (reference sequence). Full variable domain (rest looked up from reference TRBV19 and TRBJ2-3): DGGITQSPKYLFRKEGQNVTLSCEQNLNHDAMYWYRQDPGQGLRLIYYSQIVNDFQKGDIAEGYSVSREKKESFPLTVTSAQKNPTAFYLCASSPLAGGSTDTQYFGPGTRLTVL.

This clone showed up just once. The V call is TRBV5-8, the J call TRBJ1-5; no reliable D call. CDR3 length equals 14 residues. Germline loops: CDR1 SGHTS, CDR2 YDEGEE. V lost 5 bases to trimming and J lost 3 bases, with 12 bases between them. The DNA of the CDR3 is TGTGCCAGCAGACCCCGTGGAGCCAATCAGCCCCAGCATTTT. This gives the protein CASRPRGANQPQHF.

This clone was picked up one time. The chain links TRBV11-2 to TRBJ1-5; D gene ambiguous. The CDR3 has 13 amino acids. Germline CDR1 SGHAT, CDR2 FQNNGV. V gave up 4 bases and J gave up 4 bases, with 8 bases separating them. The CDR3 loop is CASSSRENQPQHF. The CDR3 nucleotides are TGTGCCAGCAGCTCCCGGGAGAATCAGCCCCAGCATTTT.

This clone was found once. CDR3 DNA: TGCGCCAGCAGTAATAAGGGTATTACAGGGAACAGTAATTCACCCCTCCACTTT. It translates to CASSNKGITGNSNSPLHF. J is TRBJ1-6 and V is TRBV5-1, with a possible D match to TRBD1 (6 bases). The V end lost 5 bases, the J end lost 6 bases, and 24 bases lay between the germline ends. CDR3 length equals 18 residues. Germline CDR1 and CDR2: SGHRS and YFSETQ.

This clone was counted between two and nine times. V and J are TRBV27 and TRBJ1-6; maybe TRBD1 (6 bases). The V end lost 6 bases, the J end lost 9 bases, and 18 bases lay between the germline ends. Germline V gives CDR1 MNHEY, CDR2 SMNVEV (reference sequence). The CDR3 contains 15 residues. The CDR3, as DNA: TGTGCCAGCAGAGTACTCGGGGGGCAGGGTTCACCCCTCCACTTT. It codes for CASRVLGGQGSPLHF.

The chain links TRBV14 to TRBJ2-7; possible D gene TRBD1, 5 bases. CDR1 is SGHDN and CDR2 is FVKESK in the germline V gene. V was shortened by 1 base and J by 3 bases, with 16 bases between the two germline ends. This CDR3 comprises 16 residues. CDR3 bases: TGTGCCAGCAGCCAAGGGGCGGTGACAGTTGACTACGAGCAGTACTTC. Residues: CASSQGAVTVDYEQYF.

The sample holds a few counts of this clone. The rearrangement links TRBV7-6 to TRBJ1-6, with TRBD1 matching over 9 bases. Germline CDR1 SGHVS, CDR2 FNYEAQ. The CDR3 consists of 16 residues. With V trimmed by 5 bases and J by 9 bases, 11 bases remained unmatched. The CDR3 nucleotides read TGTGCCAGCAGCCCCGTACCGGGACAGGGAAGTTCACCCCTCCACTTT. It specifies CASSPVPGQGSSPLHF.

The table lists this clone with a few counts. The CDR3 spells CASSSDREYGYTF. In nucleotides, the CDR3 is TGTGCCAGCAGCTCAGACAGGGAGTATGGCTACACCTTC. The chain couples TRBV7-9 to TRBJ1-2, with TRBD1 matching over 7 bases. The CDR3 is made up of 13 amino acids. The trim removed 4 bases at V and 5 bases at J, leaving 4 bases unmatched. Germline V gives CDR1 SEHNR, CDR2 FQNEAQ (reference sequence).

This clone was counted once. V gene TRBV4-1 combines with J gene TRBJ1-5; D not resolved. The germline V gene encodes CDR1 MGHRA and CDR2 YSYEKL. This CDR3 spans 13 amino acids. The V end was cut by 2 bases, the J end by 6 bases, with 8 bases between. DNA of the CDR3: TGCGCCAGCAGCCAACCCGCGTTTCAGCCCCAGCATTTT. As protein: CASSQPAFQPQHF.

The rearrangement uses TRBV5-6 and TRBJ1-1, with unresolved D. V was pared by 1 base and J by 1 base, with 5 bases between. The V gene's germline CDR1 is SGHDT and CDR2 YYEEEE. The CDR3 runs 13 residues. CDR3 DNA sequence: TGTGCCAGCAGCTTGTCTTGGAACACTGAAGCTTTCTTT. It yields the protein CASSLSWNTEAFF.

The chain joins TRBV4-3 to TRBJ2-7; 8 bases align to TRBD1. Germline V gene lookup returns CDR1 LGHNA and CDR2 YSLEER. The CDR3 extends over 16 amino acids. Trimming took 1 base from V and 2 from J; bases not matched to a gene: 7. The CDR3 DNA reads as TGCGCCAGCAGCCAAGGGACAGGGACATTGACCTACGAGCAGTACTTC. It is translated as CASSQGTGTLTYEQYF.

This clone was detected only once. V gene TRBV7-6 combines with J gene TRBJ1-1; possible D gene TRBD1, 6 bases. CDR3 size: 14 residues. V lost 4 bases to trimming and J lost 2 bases, with 11 bases between them. In germline, CDR1 is SGHVS, CDR2 FNYEAQ. The CDR3 here is CASSSSDRNTEAFF. The CDR3 coding sequence is TGTGCCAGCAGCTCCTCGGACAGAAACACTGAAGCTTTCTTT.

The chain employs TRBV18 and TRBJ2-1, with 7 nucleotides matching TRBD1. The CDR3 consists of 16 residues. Germline CDR1 is KGHSH and CDR2 is LQKENI. V shed 3 bases and J 2 bases; nucleotides not matched to a gene: 7. CDR3 region: CASSPDGQETYNEQFF. The CDR3 region has the DNA TGTGCCAGCTCACCCGACGGACAGGAGACCTACAATGAGCAGTTCTTC.

This chain connects TRBV7-9 to TRBJ2-1; 7 nucleotides line up with TRBD2. V gave up 4 bases and J gave up 2 bases; unmatched junction bases: 8. This CDR3 region has 16 residues. From germline, CDR1 is SEHNR and CDR2 FQNEAQ (reference sequence). The DNA for the CDR3 is TGTGCCAGCAGCTCGCATGCGGGGGTTCCCTACAATGAGCAGTTCTTC. Its translation is CASSSHAGVPYNEQFF. Combining the CDR3 with reference TRBV7-9 and TRBJ2-1 gives the whole variable domain DTGVSQNPRHKITKRGQNVTFRCDPISEHNRLYWYRQTLGQGPEFLTYFQNEAQLEKSRLLSDRFSAERPKGSFSTLEIQRTEQGDSAMYLCASSSHAGVPYNEQFFGPGTRLTVL.

The chain combines TRBV19 with TRBJ1-5; 10 bases match TRBD1. V lost 5 bases and J lost 7; bases outside the gene matches: 8. The CDR3 runs to 15 residues. Germline assignment: CDR1 LNHDA and CDR2 SQIVND (reference sequence). CDR3 loop: CASSLTGGSGQPQHF. Written as DNA, the CDR3 is TGTGCCAGTAGTTTGACAGGGGGCTCAGGACAGCCCCAGCATTTT.

The V gene is TRBV9, the J gene TRBJ2-2; no reliable D call. V was clipped by 2 bases and J by 2 bases, with 7 bases between them. Per germline, CDR1 SGDLS and CDR2 YYNGEE. CDR3 length equals 14 residues. This CDR3 reads CASSVGENTGELFF. For the CDR3, the DNA is TGTGCCAGCAGCGTTGGAGAAAACACCGGGGAGCTGTTTTTT.

The J gene is TRBJ1-5, the V gene TRBV4-1; TRBD1 matches at 9 bases. Trimming took 4 bases from V and 1 from J; bases not matched to a gene: 5. The germline CDR1 and CDR2 sequences are MGHRA and YSYEKL. The CDR3 length is 16 residues. The CDR3 DNA follows: TGCGCCAGCAGCCCACCAGGACAGGGGAGCAATCAGCCCCAGCATTTT. Protein sequence: CASSPPGQGSNQPQHF.

V is TRBV5-1 and J is TRBJ2-1, with 9 bases aligning to TRBD1. After removal of 4 bases from V and 3 bases from J, the junction contained 5 bases not matched to a gene. The CDR3 has 15 amino acids. Germline-derived CDR1 and CDR2 are SGHRS and YFSETQ. In DNA, the CDR3 is TGCGCCAGCAGCCATCTGGGACAGGGCTACAATGAGCAGTTCTTC. Its translation is CASSHLGQGYNEQFF.

This clone occurred once. V is TRBV7-2 and J is TRBJ2-3; 9 bases fit TRBD2. Germline trimming cut 1 base from V and 4 bases from J; bases unmatched to any gene: 9. The CDR3 has 17 residues. Germline V gives CDR1 SGHTA, CDR2 FQGNSA. The CDR3 protein is CASSLGSGGSRADTQYF. DNA for the CDR3: TGTGCCAGCAGCTTAGGTAGCGGGGGCTCTAGGGCAGATACGCAGTATTTT.

This sequence joins TRBV19 and TRBJ1-1; 9 nucleotides align to TRBD1. Per germline, CDR1 LNHDA and CDR2 SQIVND (reference sequence). The CDR3 is made up of 21 amino acids. V shed 1 base, J shed 0 bases, and the junction held 18 bases outside the gene matches. The chain's CDR3 is CASSIGQSRDRVGGMNTEAFF. DNA for the CDR3: TGTGCCAGTAGTATAGGACAGTCCCGGGACAGGGTAGGTGGGATGAACACTGAAGCTTTCTTT.

In this sample, this clone turned up a few times. This chain joins TRBV11-3 and TRBJ1-6; a possible D gene is TRBD1 (6 bases). Germline V gives CDR1 SGHNT, CDR2 YENEEA. Between the trimmed V and J ends, which lost 3 bases and 7 bases, there was a span of 10 bases. CDR3 length equals 14 residues. The CDR3 sequence is CASSFGTPNSPLHF. The CDR3 DNA follows: TGTGCCAGCAGCTTCGGGACACCGAATTCACCCCTCCACTTT.

The genes are TRBV7-2 and TRBJ2-2; TRBD1 aligns across 8 bases. The trim removed 0 bases at V and 4 bases at J, leaving 1 base unmatched. The CDR3 covers 15 residues. Per the germline V gene, CDR1 is SGHTA and CDR2 is FQGNSA. The CDR3 reads CASSLATGGTGELFF. The CDR3 DNA follows: TGTGCCAGCAGCTTAGCAACAGGGGGCACCGGGGAGCTGTTTTTT.

The chain employs TRBV19 and TRBJ2-3; the match to TRBD2 covers 10 bases. Looked up from germline, CDR1 is LNHDA and CDR2 is SQIVND (reference sequence). With V trimmed by 8 bases and J by 1 base, 0 bases remained unmatched. The CDR3 has 13 amino acids. The CDR3 DNA reads as TGTGCCAGTGGGACTAGCGGCACAGATACGCAGTATTTT. Translation: CASGTSGTDTQYF.

The rearrangement uses TRBV7-2 and TRBJ2-7, with D possibly matching TRBD2 (6 bases). V was clipped by 1 base and J by 7 bases, with 8 bases between them. Germline CDR1 and CDR2: SGHTA and FQGNSA. CDR3 length: 12 residues. CDR3 nucleotides: TGTGCCAGCAGCTTAGAACGGGGGGAGCAGTACTTC. It specifies CASSLERGEQYF.

The J gene is TRBJ2-5, the V gene TRBV15, with 9 bases fitting TRBD1. The CDR3 loop spans 14 amino acids. V was pared by 5 bases and J by 7 bases, with 8 bases of the junction left unmatched. Germline CDR1 and CDR2: LNHNV and YYDKDF (reference sequence). CDR3 nucleotides: TGTGCCACCAGCCGCGGACAGGGGTTAGTGACCCAGTACTTC. Its translation: CATSRGQGLVTQYF.